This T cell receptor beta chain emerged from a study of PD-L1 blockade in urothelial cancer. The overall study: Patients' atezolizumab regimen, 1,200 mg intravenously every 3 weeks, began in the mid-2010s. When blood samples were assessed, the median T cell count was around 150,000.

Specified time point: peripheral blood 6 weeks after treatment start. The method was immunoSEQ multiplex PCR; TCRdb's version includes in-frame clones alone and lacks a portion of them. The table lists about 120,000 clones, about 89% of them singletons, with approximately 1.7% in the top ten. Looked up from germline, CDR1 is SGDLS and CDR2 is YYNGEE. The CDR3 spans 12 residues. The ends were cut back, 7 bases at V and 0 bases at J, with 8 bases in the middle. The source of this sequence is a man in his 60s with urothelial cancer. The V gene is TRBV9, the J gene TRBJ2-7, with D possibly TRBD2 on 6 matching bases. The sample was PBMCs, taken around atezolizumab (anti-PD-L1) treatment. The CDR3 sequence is CASGGDSYEQYF. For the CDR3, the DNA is TGTGCCAGCGGAGGGGACTCCTACGAGCAGTACTTC.